These T cell receptor beta chains were read from a single sample in a study of CXCR3-negative and CXCR3-positive naive CD8 T cells. TCRdb reanalyzed the 5' RACE reads and collapses them to one entry per CDR3 protein, without DNA. Its table lists roughly 71,000 distinct CDR3 sequences. The sequenced material came from naive CXCR3- CD8+ T cells from blood. The source is a human donor in good health. Some clones in this sample may be carry-over from other donors' samples. The CDR3 runs from the conserved cysteine through the conserved F or W. Each record gives: V gene, J gene, clone size, CDR3 protein. Some rows mark clone size as missing; the rest say once, few, many or name a class of expanded clone.

V gene: TRBV6-4; J gene: TRBJ2-7; clone size: -; CDR3 protein: CASRGNRHRSSYEQYF
V gene: TRBV7-8; J gene: TRBJ2-5; clone size: -; CDR3 protein: CASSLTQGREVGGAQYF
V gene: TRBV11-2; J gene: TRBJ1-1; clone size: -; CDR3 protein: CASSALEPLWTGNTEAFF
V gene: TRBV28; J gene: TRBJ1-2; clone size: -; CDR3 protein: CASSLLGSLRYTF
V gene: TRBV15; J gene: TRBJ2-2; clone size: -; CDR3 protein: CATSLGTGELFF
V gene: TRBV5-1; J gene: TRBJ1-1; clone size: -; CDR3 protein: CASSLEGQGAGKTEAFF
V gene: TRBV28; J gene: TRBJ2-3; clone size: -; CDR3 protein: CASSYGVTDTQYF
V gene: TRBV29-1; J gene: TRBJ1-2; clone size: -; CDR3 protein: CSVETRGGGYTF
V gene: TRBV6-5; J gene: TRBJ2-5; clone size: -; CDR3 protein: CASSYSTGQGETQYF
V gene: TRBV7-9; J gene: TRBJ1-1; clone size: -; CDR3 protein: CASSLDSRATEAFF
V gene: TRBV5-5; J gene: TRBJ2-6; clone size: -; CDR3 protein: CASSLRESGANVLTF
V gene: TRBV28; J gene: TRBJ1-5; clone size: medium-sized; CDR3 protein: CAGDRDVSNQPQHF
V gene: TRBV4-1; J gene: TRBJ2-1; clone size: -; CDR3 protein: CASSQEPGSLAYEQFF
V gene: TRBV5-1; J gene: TRBJ2-7; clone size: -; CDR3 protein: CASSVLGYEQYF
V gene: TRBV20-1; J gene: TRBJ2-7; clone size: -; CDR3 protein: CSAEVLAGGYEQYF
V gene: TRBV29-1; J gene: TRBJ2-7; clone size: -; CDR3 protein: CSVTGQNYEQYF
V gene: TRBV12-5; J gene: TRBJ2-7; clone size: -; CDR3 protein: CASGQDGYEQYF
V gene: TRBV27; J gene: TRBJ2-7; clone size: -; CDR3 protein: CASSSTGGEQYF
V gene: TRBV20-1; J gene: TRBJ2-7; clone size: -; CDR3 protein: CSANPGGGEQYF
V gene: TRBV12-3/TRBV12-4; J gene: TRBJ1-2; clone size: -; CDR3 protein: CASSRGHGYTF
V gene: TRBV5-1; J gene: TRBJ1-1; clone size: -; CDR3 protein: CASSYSTGMNTEAFF
V gene: TRBV7-9; J gene: TRBJ1-1; clone size: -; CDR3 protein: CASGQVLMNTEAFF
V gene: TRBV7-9; J gene: TRBJ1-4; clone size: -; CDR3 protein: CASSPTGSFEKLFF
V gene: TRBV28; J gene: TRBJ2-7; clone size: -; CDR3 protein: CASNLAGGNEQYF
V gene: TRBV4-3; J gene: TRBJ1-2; clone size: -; CDR3 protein: CASSQEVQGEWYGYTF
V gene: TRBV29-1; J gene: TRBJ2-7; clone size: -; CDR3 protein: CSVDQTGSYEQYF
V gene: TRBV12-3/TRBV12-4; J gene: TRBJ2-5; clone size: -; CDR3 protein: CASSLSGPGETQYF
V gene: TRBV27; J gene: TRBJ1-4; clone size: -; CDR3 protein: CASSPPGYGLNEKLFF
V gene: TRBV21-1; J gene: TRBJ2-1; clone size: -; CDR3 protein: CASSKGGRVMRESYNEQFF
V gene: TRBV29-1; J gene: TRBJ2-3; clone size: -; CDR3 protein: CSVDYDGDTQYF
V gene: TRBV30; J gene: TRBJ2-1; clone size: -; CDR3 protein: CAWNAVSYNEQFF
V gene: TRBV7-9; J gene: TRBJ1-1; clone size: -; CDR3 protein: CASRGSDWDTEAFF
V gene: TRBV12-3/TRBV12-4; J gene: TRBJ2-7; clone size: -; CDR3 protein: CASSLEQGWSYEQYF
V gene: TRBV6-5; J gene: TRBJ1-2; clone size: -; CDR3 protein: CASSDRGLGGYTF
V gene: TRBV5-1; J gene: TRBJ1-3; clone size: -; CDR3 protein: CASSVDRGPGNTIYF
V gene: TRBV7-9; J gene: TRBJ2-1; clone size: -; CDR3 protein: CASSRDNEQFF
V gene: TRBV29-1; J gene: TRBJ1-4; clone size: -; CDR3 protein: CSLPDRANEKLFF
V gene: TRBV19; J gene: TRBJ1-1; clone size: -; CDR3 protein: CASRFRGGTEAFF
V gene: TRBV10-3; J gene: TRBJ2-1; clone size: -; CDR3 protein: CAISEPGGSSYNEQFF
V gene: TRBV9; J gene: TRBJ2-7; clone size: -; CDR3 protein: CASSETGAGEQYF
V gene: TRBV7-2; J gene: TRBJ1-1; clone size: -; CDR3 protein: CASSTLGQGMWAEAFF
V gene: TRBV12-3/TRBV12-4; J gene: TRBJ1-5; clone size: -; CDR3 protein: CASTTDGTGGNQPQHF
V gene: TRBV7-8; J gene: TRBJ1-1; clone size: -; CDR3 protein: CASSSRSYTEAFF
V gene: TRBV7-7; J gene: TRBJ2-3; clone size: -; CDR3 protein: CASSLAGDATQYF
V gene: TRBV4-3; J gene: TRBJ2-7; clone size: -; CDR3 protein: CASSQERGGYEQYF
V gene: TRBV29-1; J gene: TRBJ2-3; clone size: -; CDR3 protein: CSVGQDDTDTQYF
V gene: TRBV4-3; J gene: TRBJ1-4; clone size: -; CDR3 protein: CASSQGRGEGEKLFF
V gene: TRBV28; J gene: TRBJ2-7; clone size: -; CDR3 protein: CASSLSPGAEQYF
V gene: TRBV3-1; J gene: TRBJ1-1; clone size: -; CDR3 protein: CASSQDNPRVEAFF
V gene: TRBV7-8; J gene: TRBJ2-7; clone size: -; CDR3 protein: CASSSRDRDYEQYF
V gene: TRBV2; J gene: TRBJ2-5; clone size: -; CDR3 protein: CASSEWGQGETQYF
V gene: TRBV6-1; J gene: TRBJ2-7; clone size: -; CDR3 protein: CASSERVSLAYEQYF
V gene: TRBV5-1; J gene: TRBJ1-2; clone size: -; CDR3 protein: CASSPPAGAGYTF
V gene: TRBV7-9; J gene: TRBJ2-7; clone size: -; CDR3 protein: CASSSPGQGPYEQYF
V gene: TRBV9; J gene: TRBJ2-5; clone size: -; CDR3 protein: CASSDASGGRTQYF